Below are 17 T cell receptor beta chains sequenced from a single sample in a study of control samples from healthy donors and cancer patients. Profiling relied on immunoSEQ multiplex PCR, and the TCRdb table lists in-frame clones only, not all of them. The table shows about 170,000 clones, with approximately 90% occurring only once. The sequenced sample was blood. Source of these receptors: a man younger than 45 in good health.

This chain joins TRBV19 and TRBJ1-4; D gene uncertain. Trimming took off 6 bases at V and 5 bases at J, with 4 bases between the two ends. Germline V gene lookup returns CDR1 LNHDA and CDR2 SQIVND (reference sequence). CDR3 length equals 11 residues. The CDR3 loop is CASRANEKLFF. The DNA of the CDR3 is TGTGCCAGTAGGGCGAATGAAAAACTGTTTTTT.

This chain links TRBV5-4 with TRBJ2-1; possibly TRBD1 for D (7 bases). The CDR3 covers 14 residues. Deletions cut 4 bases from V and 12 bases from J, with 20 bases between. The germline gives CDR1 SGHNT, CDR2 YYREEE (reference sequence). CDR3 nucleotide sequence: TGTGCCAGCAGCCGGGACAGATGGGGGGAAAGGCAGTTCTTC. Translation: CASSRDRWGERQFF.

J is TRBJ1-2 and V is TRBV30; a weak D match, TRBD1 (5 bases). V dropped 7 bases and J dropped 5 bases, with 20 bases sitting between them. Per the germline V gene, CDR1 is GTSNPN and CDR2 is SVGIG (reference sequence). This CDR3 is 14 amino acids long. DNA of the CDR3: TGTGCCTCGCACCCTGGGACGGATCTATATGGCTACACCTTC. Its translation is CASHPGTDLYGYTF.

J is TRBJ2-1 and V is TRBV10-3; 8 bases are shared with TRBD1. This CDR3 comprises 17 residues. The germline V gene encodes CDR1 ENHRY and CDR2 SYGVKD. After removal of 2 bases from V and 4 bases from J, the junction contained 10 bases not matched to a gene. The DNA of the CDR3 is TGTGCCATCAGTGAGCCTCTACCCCGGGACAGGTACAATGAGCAGTTCTTC. Translated, it gives CAISEPLPRDRYNEQFF.

This chain connects TRBV27 to TRBJ1-6; D not certain. V lost 6 bases and J 6 bases, leaving 12 bases between the germline ends. The CDR3 extends over 14 amino acids. CDR1 and CDR2 (germline): MNHEY, SMNVEV (reference sequence). The CDR3 DNA follows: TGTGCCAGCAGGCCAGACTCCGTTAATTCACCCCTCCACTTT. It codes for CASRPDSVNSPLHF.

V and J are TRBV27 and TRBJ1-1; D remains ambiguous. The V end was cut by 0 bases, the J end by 1 base, with 9 bases between. In germline, CDR1 is MNHEY, CDR2 SMNVEV (reference sequence). The CDR3 is made up of 15 amino acids. The CDR3 nucleotides read TGTGCCAGCAGTTTATCATCGGGGTGGAACACTGAAGCTTTCTTT. Residues: CASSLSSGWNTEAFF.

This sequence joins TRBV3-1 (or the pseudogene TRBV3-2) and TRBJ1-3; no firm D call. The CDR3 has 15 amino acids. Germline V gene data show CDR1 as LGHDT and CDR2 as YNNKEL (reference sequence). The ends were cut back, 6 bases at V and 4 bases at J, with 16 bases in the middle. The CDR3: CASSQSGLKGNTIYF. The CDR3 DNA reads as TGTGCCAGCAGTCAGTCGGGTCTTAAAGGAAACACCATATATTTT.

This clone has just one count. This chain joins TRBV28 and TRBJ2-5; TRBD1 might be the D (5 bases). This CDR3 comprises 14 residues. V was cut by 2 bases and J by 3 bases, with 10 bases left in between. The germline gives CDR1 MDHEN, CDR2 SYDVKM. Here the CDR3 DNA reads TGTGCCAGCAGTTTAACAGGTATTGAAGAGACCCAGTACTTC. Translated, it gives CASSLTGIEETQYF.

V gene TRBV6-5 combines with J gene TRBJ2-1; D is unclear. This CDR3 spans 11 amino acids. CDR1 is MNHEY, CDR2 SVGAGI, per germline. The ends were cut back, 6 bases at V and 9 bases at J, with 9 bases in the middle. CDR3: CASRVQFEQFF. The CDR3 DNA reads as TGTGCCAGCAGGGTGCAATTTGAGCAGTTCTTC.

The chain uses TRBV10-3 and TRBJ2-1; 10 nucleotides match TRBD2. CDR1 is ENHRY, CDR2 SYGVKD, per germline. This CDR3 is 19 amino acids long. V gave up 0 bases and J gave up 0 bases; unmatched junction bases: 8. The CDR3: CAISESLSGGPSSYNEQFF. The DNA for the CDR3 is TGTGCCATCAGTGAGTCACTTAGCGGGGGGCCTTCCTCCTACAATGAGCAGTTCTTC.

The V call is TRBV11-2, the J call TRBJ2-7, with 10 bases identical to TRBD2. The trim removed 3 bases at V and 5 bases at J, leaving 4 bases unmatched. Germline values: CDR1 SGHAT, CDR2 FQNNGV. This CDR3 has 14 residues. The CDR3 DNA reads as TGTGCCAGCAGCTTTAGCGGGAGGTCGAACGAGCAGTACTTC. Its translation is CASSFSGRSNEQYF.

This clone has a single count. The rearrangement uses TRBV5-4 and TRBJ1-2; perhaps TRBD1 as D (5 bases). Trimming cost V 5 bases and J 5 bases, with 13 bases left between them. CDR1 is SGHNT, CDR2 YYREEE, per germline (reference sequence). The CDR3 totals 13 residues. The CDR3 DNA reads TGTGCCAGCAGTCGGGACCGAGGATATGGCTACACCTTC. Its protein product is CASSRDRGYGYTF.

The rearrangement joins TRBV19 to TRBJ1-2, with 8 bases fitting TRBD1. After removal of 5 bases from V and 7 bases from J, the junction contained 6 bases not matched to a gene. Germline lookup yields CDR1 LNHDA and CDR2 SQIVND (reference sequence). CDR3 length: 13 amino acids. The CDR3 region has the DNA TGTGCCAGTAGTCCAGGGGGCCGTGCTGGCTACACCTTC. The encoded protein is CASSPGGRAGYTF.

V is TRBV7-2 and J is TRBJ2-7; the D call may be TRBD1 or TRBD2 (6 bases each). This CDR3 comprises 15 residues. Trimming left V 0 bases short and J 1 base short, with 10 bases between. Germline V gives CDR1 SGHTA, CDR2 FQGNSA. CDR3 in DNA: TGTGCCAGCAGCTTAGCGGGGGGCGAATCCTACGAGCAGTACTTC. Encoded protein: CASSLAGGESYEQYF.

Details on this clone: The junction departs from germline at one end; a sequencing error may be responsible. Written as DNA, the CDR3 is TGTGCCGCCAGCGAAGGGTTTGGGGGCTACACCTTC. Protein sequence: CAASEGFGGYTF. This sequence joins TRBV24-1 and TRBJ1-2; D is ambiguous. The CDR3 runs 12 residues. CDR1 and CDR2 (germline): KGHDR, SFDVKD.

The rearrangement joins TRBV6-5 to TRBJ1-5; possible D gene TRBD1, 5 bases. The CDR3 totals 14 residues. The V gene lost 7 bases and the J gene lost 5 bases, with 15 bases spanning the gap. Germline lookup yields CDR1 MNHEY and CDR2 SVGAGI. This chain's CDR3 is CASMRSRGDQPQHF. In DNA, the CDR3 is TGTGCCAGCATGAGATCCCGGGGGGATCAGCCCCAGCATTTT.

The V call is TRBV11-2, the J call TRBJ2-5; D gene unclear. Germline CDR1 is SGHAT and CDR2 is FQNNGV. The germline V and J ends were trimmed by 5 bases and 5 bases, with 9 bases remaining between them. This CDR3 has 12 residues. The CDR3 is CASSLGSETQYF. DNA for the CDR3: TGTGCCAGCAGCCTGGGATCGGAGACCCAGTACTTC.